This T cell receptor (beta chain) derives from a study of blood T cell repertoires in COVID-19 (dated by TCRdb to the early 2020s). A note on the overall study: Samples covering the acute and convalescent phases of COVID-19 were provided by collaborators in the United States, Italy and Spain. The material from the prospective study consisted of cDNA or gDNA derived from T cells, B-cell-depleted T cells, or PBMCs. Deeply sampled blood TCRbeta repertoires from subjects exposed to, actively infected with, or recovered from COVID-19 were included in the dataset. The repertoires were released in a freely available public database meant as a resource for research on the immune response to SARS-CoV-2. The samples were drawn from two sources: the first 160 participants of the ongoing ImmuneRACE study, and 1,200 or so subjects contributed by 6 global collaborators. The sample metadata nearly always contained a de-identified subject ID, COVID-19 status, age in years and sex. Where HLA class I and class II types were available, the types were taken from metadata supplied by the sample provider, not from assay-based typing. Results and caveats for the whole study, not just this receptor: How much clinical and demographic metadata was included differed by source and by participant, and the metadata was provided uncurated.

TCRbeta CDR3 regions were amplified from genomic DNA by means of the immunoSEQ Assay, a bias-controlled multiplex PCR. In the authors' own workflow: The number of nucleated cells in each sample was estimated from the amplification of reference gene primers within the assay. To quantify the absolute abundance of each unique TCRbeta CDR3 rearrangement, sequence reads were collapsed and filtered. Productive Simpson clonality was computed per sample as the square root of Simpson's diversity index over productive rearrangements. The source is immuneACCESS, and TCRdb retained only in-frame sequences with V and J called. Part of the clones is not carried over; for the studies checked, unresolved V genes explain less than half of this, and the remainder is unexplained. V and J calls and clone size are those listed in that table; D and trimming were worked out from the DNA. The table for this sample lists hundreds of thousands of clones; nearly 85% of them were counted only once. The ten largest make up 7.5% to 9% of the sample.

A remark on this clone: There is no known antigen for this receptor. Qualities for individual bases were not recorded, and no much larger clone is one base off.

Each collaborating institution followed its own protocols to collect whole blood in K2EDTA tubes. Collaborator samples were shipped for TCRbeta analysis as frozen whole blood, isolated PBMCs, or DNA extracted from either sample type. The germline V gene gives CDR1 as MNHEY and CDR2 as SVGAGI. The CDR3 covers 14 residues, taking in both the cysteine and the phenylalanine. Only the CDR3 portion is preserved as DNA: 42 bases, with reading frame beginning at the first base. Germline trimming: 7 bases from V, 3 bases from J; junction bases outside gene matches: 4. The TCR comes from a human donor in a cohort sampled during active COVID-19. The chain is assembled from TRBV6-5 and TRBJ2-1, with 9 central nucleotides matching TRBD2. The sample consisted of peripheral blood. The sequence in DNA is TGTGCCAGCAAGACTAGCGGCGTCTACAATGAGCAGTTCTTC. Its protein reads: CASKTSGVYNEQFF.